Following are 24 T cell receptor beta chains from one sample sequenced in a study of blood T cell repertoires in COVID-19. Generated by immunoSEQ multiplex PCR, the TCRdb table keeps only in-frame clones and is missing some. Here the sample spans 90,000 to 110,000 clones, over 70% being singletons. The source material was peripheral blood. Source of these receptors: a human donor in a cohort sampled during active or convalescent COVID-19.

This chain joins TRBV27 and TRBJ2-7; D is ambiguous. The CDR3 sequence is 15 residues long. Trimming removed 2 bases from V and 2 bases from J, with 13 bases in between. The germline CDR1 and CDR2 sequences are MNHEY and SMNVEV (reference sequence). CDR3 nucleotide sequence: TGTGCCAGCAGTTTAGGGCCGACCCTCGCCTACGAGCAGTACTTC. As protein: CASSLGPTLAYEQYF.

This clone was counted a few times. The J gene is TRBJ1-1, the V gene TRBV28; no clear D. V lost 7 bases to trimming and J lost 2 bases, with 17 bases between them. Germline CDR1 and CDR2: MDHEN and SYDVKM. The CDR3 is made up of 15 amino acids. The CDR3: CASIRRNSINTEAFF. In nucleotides, the CDR3 is TGTGCCAGCATCCGAAGGAACAGCATAAACACTGAAGCTTTCTTT.

This clone showed up just once. The chain is built from TRBV7-2 and TRBJ1-5; D may be TRBD1 (6 bases). Germline CDR1 reads SGHTA; CDR2 reads FQGNSA. Trimming left V 3 bases short and J 4 bases short, with 7 bases between. This CDR3 is built from 13 residues. This CDR3 is CASSFTGNQPQHF. CDR3 bases: TGTGCCAGCAGCTTCACAGGGAATCAGCCCCAGCATTTT.

This sequence joins TRBV3-1 (or the pseudogene TRBV3-2) and TRBJ2-3; weak D call: TRBD2 (6 bases). This CDR3 comprises 17 residues. The ends were cut back, 4 bases at V and 0 bases at J, with 17 bases in the middle. CDR1 is LGHDT and CDR2 is YNNKEL in the germline V gene (reference sequence). This chain's CDR3 is CASSPRRGAPSTDTQYF. DNA of the CDR3: TGTGCCAGCAGCCCCCGGAGGGGCGCTCCTAGCACAGATACGCAGTATTTT.

The J gene is TRBJ2-1, the V gene TRBV19; 13 bases align to TRBD2. Germline V CDR1 and CDR2: LNHDA, SQIVND (reference sequence). V shed 1 base and J 7 bases; nucleotides not matched to a gene: 7. This CDR3 spans 17 amino acids. In DNA, the CDR3 is TGTGCCAGTAGTATAGGGGTCGGGACTAGCGGGAAAAATGAGCAGTTCTTC. The encoded protein is CASSIGVGTSGKNEQFF.

The V call is TRBV5-6, the J call TRBJ2-7; a weak D match, TRBD1 (5 bases). There are 14 residues in the CDR3. The V end was cut by 1 base, the J end by 4 bases, with 12 bases between. In germline, CDR1 is SGHDT, CDR2 YYEEEE. The CDR3 DNA reads as TGTGCCAGCAGCTTGCAGGGTTCACTATACGAGCAGTACTTC. Amino acids: CASSLQGSLYEQYF. Full variable domain (rest looked up from reference TRBV5-6 and TRBJ2-7): DAGVTQSPTHLIKTRGQQVTLRCSPKSGHDTVSWYQQALGQGPQFIFQYYEEEERQRGNFPDRFSGHQFPNYSSELNVNALLLGDSALYLCASSLQGSLYEQYFGPGTRLTVT.

This clone has only a few counts. V gene TRBV7-8 combines with J gene TRBJ1-2, with 7 positions matching TRBD1. The CDR3 has 14 amino acids. Looked up from germline, CDR1 is SGHVS and CDR2 is FQNEAQ. V dropped 5 bases and J dropped 1; count of bases not matched to a gene: 4. The CDR3: CASSPGTVNYGYTF. DNA for the CDR3: TGTGCCAGCAGCCCCGGGACAGTTAACTATGGCTACACCTTC.

In this sample, this clone turned up a few times. The rearrangement uses TRBV7-2 and TRBJ1-5, with D possibly being TRBD1 (5 bases). The V gene lost 1 base and the J gene lost 3 bases, with 10 bases spanning the gap. The CDR3 runs 15 residues. Germline V gene sequence: CDR1 SGHTA, CDR2 FQGNSA. The CDR3 spells CASSLGTHSNQPQHF. Here the CDR3 DNA reads TGTGCCAGCAGCTTAGGGACACATTCCAATCAGCCCCAGCATTTT.

The chain is built from TRBV29-1 and TRBJ2-7, with 8 bases aligning to TRBD1. The CDR3 consists of 13 residues. CDR1 and CDR2 (germline): SQVTM, ANQGSEA. The junction had 7 bases not matched to a gene; V was cut back by 5 bases and J by 4 bases. This chain's CDR3 is CSVLAGGGYEQYF. DNA for the CDR3: TGCAGCGTTCTGGCAGGGGGCGGATACGAGCAGTACTTC.

The chain has TRBV7-2 and TRBJ2-2; D not resolved. The CDR3 runs 14 residues. V lost 5 bases to trimming and J lost 1 base, with 8 bases between them. The V gene's germline CDR1 is SGHTA and CDR2 FQGNSA. The CDR3 sequence is CASSRDWNTGELFF. The CDR3 coding sequence is TGTGCCAGCAGCCGCGACTGGAACACCGGGGAGCTGTTTTTT.

The chain recombines TRBV7-2 with TRBJ1-3; weak D call: TRBD1 (6 bases). The ends were cut back, 2 bases at V and 1 base at J, with 9 bases in the middle. The V gene's germline CDR1 is SGHTA and CDR2 FQGNSA. The CDR3 extends over 15 amino acids. As DNA, the CDR3 is TGTGCCAGCAGCTTAATCACAGGGTCTGGAAACACCATATATTTT. Protein product: CASSLITGSGNTIYF.

The chain employs TRBV3-1 (or the pseudogene TRBV3-2) and TRBJ1-2; TRBD1 is a possible D gene (5 bases). The germline gives CDR1 LGHDT, CDR2 YNNKEL (reference sequence). V was pared by 1 base and J by 3 bases, with 12 bases between. The CDR3 contains 15 residues. Written as DNA, the CDR3 is TGTGCCAGCAGCCAAGCGGGACTCAGACACTATGGCTACACCTTC. This codes for CASSQAGLRHYGYTF.

CDR3: CSGGPGTGGYEQYF. CDR3 nucleotides: TGCAGCGGGGGTCCCGGGACAGGGGGCTACGAGCAGTACTTC. The rearrangement joins TRBV29-1 to TRBJ2-7; 11 positions agree with TRBD1. The CDR3 sequence is 14 residues long. Germline values: CDR1 SQVTM, CDR2 ANQGSEA. Trimming took 7 bases from V and 3 from J; bases not matched to a gene: 8.

This sequence joins TRBV5-4 and TRBJ1-6; maybe TRBD1 (6 bases). Germline V gene sequence: CDR1 SGHNT, CDR2 YYREEE (reference sequence). Trimming pared 4 bases from V and 8 bases from J, leaving 22 bases between. The length of the CDR3 is 17 residues. The CDR3: CASSLGLVRGLHSPLHF. The DNA for the CDR3 is TGTGCCAGCAGCCTGGGTCTGGTCAGGGGATTGCATTCACCCCTCCACTTT.

This chain joins TRBV19 and TRBJ2-1; TRBD2 matches at 11 bases. V dropped 10 bases and J dropped 9; count of bases not matched to a gene: 8. The CDR3 contains 13 residues. Germline assignment: CDR1 LNHDA and CDR2 SQIVND (reference sequence). The CDR3 region has the DNA TGTGCCACCGCACCGGGACTAGCGGTTGAGCAGTTCTTC. Translated: CATAPGLAVEQFF.

The rearrangement uses TRBV12-1 and TRBJ1-2; the table's D call, TRBD1, has no DNA check behind it. TRBV12-1 is designated a pseudogene. The CDR3 is 17 residues long. CDR3 residues: CASAGWGLFPVDYGYTF. In DNA form, the CDR3 reads TGTGCGTCTGCAGGGTGGGGCCTATTTCCTGTAGACTATGGCTACACCTTC.

Only one count was recorded for this clone. The rearrangement joins TRBV20-1 to TRBJ2-7; D is possibly TRBD1 (5 bases). Germline loops: CDR1 DFQATT, CDR2 SNEGSKA (reference sequence). V lost 5 bases and J lost 6, with 11 bases in between. The CDR3 sequence is 11 residues long. The CDR3 DNA reads as TGCAGTGCTTGGAGACAGAGCGAGCAGTACTTC. The encoded protein is CSAWRQSEQYF.

CDR3 coding DNA: TGTGCCAGTAGGGACAGGGCGAGAAACATTCAGTACTTC. Residues: CASRDRARNIQYF. The chain uses TRBV19 and TRBJ2-4, with 8 bases lining up with TRBD1. From germline, CDR1 is LNHDA and CDR2 SQIVND (reference sequence). J gave up 6 bases and V 6 bases, and 4 bases lay outside the gene matches. CDR3 length: 13 residues.

The rearrangement uses TRBV6-2 or TRBV6-3 and TRBJ1-5, with 7 bases identical to TRBD1. The CDR3 is 17 amino acids. Germline CDR1 MNHEY, CDR2 SVGEGT. Trimming at V came to 0 bases and at J to 0 bases, leaving 5 bases not matched to a gene. CDR3 DNA sequence: TGTGCCAGCAGTTACTCACCGGGACAGAATAGCAATCAGCCCCAGCATTTT. Its translation: CASSYSPGQNSNQPQHF.

V usage is TRBV5-5 and J usage is TRBJ1-2, with 11 positions matching TRBD1. The CDR3 loop spans 15 amino acids. Germline V gene lookup returns CDR1 SGHKS and CDR2 YYEKEE (reference sequence). J gave up 6 bases and V 2 bases, and 6 bases lay outside the gene matches. The CDR3: CASSFGRTGGDGYTF. The CDR3, as DNA: TGTGCCAGCAGCTTTGGGCGGACAGGGGGCGATGGCTACACCTTC. Filled out from reference TRBV5-5 and TRBJ1-2, the complete variable domain reads DAGVTQSPTHLIKTRGQQVTLRCSPISGHKSVSWYQQVLGQGPQFIFQYYEKEERGRGNFPDRFSARQFPNYSSELNVNALLLGDSALYLCASSFGRTGGDGYTFGSGTRLTVV.

This rearrangement joins TRBV6-6 to TRBJ1-3; 7 positions match TRBD1. Trimming at V came to 5 bases and at J to 2 bases, leaving 6 bases not matched to a gene. The CDR3 contains 15 residues. Germline loops: CDR1 MNHNY, CDR2 SVGAGI (reference sequence). CDR3: CASSPTGVAGNTIYF. The CDR3 nucleotides read TGTGCCAGCAGTCCTACAGGGGTGGCTGGAAACACCATATATTTT.

The V gene is TRBV27, the J gene TRBJ1-2, with TRBD1 identical over 9 bases. The CDR3 spans 13 residues. After removal of 8 bases from V and 4 bases from J, the junction contained 5 bases not matched to a gene. Germline assignment: CDR1 MNHEY and CDR2 SMNVEV (reference sequence). The CDR3 nucleotides are TGTGCCAGCGGATCGACAGGGGGCTATGGCTACACCTTC. Its protein product is CASGSTGGYGYTF.

This clone was counted only a few times. The chain joins TRBV19 to TRBJ1-5; 8 positions agree with TRBD1. CDR1 is LNHDA and CDR2 is SQIVND in the germline V gene (reference sequence). The J segment lost 4 bases and the V segment lost 3 bases, leaving 8 bases of the junction unmatched. This CDR3 is built from 16 residues. The CDR3 DNA is TGTGCCAGTAGTATCCTGGCAGGGGGCATGAATCAGCCCCAGCATTTT. It specifies CASSILAGGMNQPQHF.

The chain uses TRBV6-5 and TRBJ1-5; TRBD1 matches at 7 bases. J gave up 4 bases and V 2 bases, and 2 bases lay outside the gene matches. Looked up from germline, CDR1 is MNHEY and CDR2 is SVGAGI. This CDR3 contains 14 residues. The CDR3 nucleotides read TGTGCCAGCAGTTACCGGGGACAGAATCAGCCCCAGCATTTT. As protein: CASSYRGQNQPQHF.